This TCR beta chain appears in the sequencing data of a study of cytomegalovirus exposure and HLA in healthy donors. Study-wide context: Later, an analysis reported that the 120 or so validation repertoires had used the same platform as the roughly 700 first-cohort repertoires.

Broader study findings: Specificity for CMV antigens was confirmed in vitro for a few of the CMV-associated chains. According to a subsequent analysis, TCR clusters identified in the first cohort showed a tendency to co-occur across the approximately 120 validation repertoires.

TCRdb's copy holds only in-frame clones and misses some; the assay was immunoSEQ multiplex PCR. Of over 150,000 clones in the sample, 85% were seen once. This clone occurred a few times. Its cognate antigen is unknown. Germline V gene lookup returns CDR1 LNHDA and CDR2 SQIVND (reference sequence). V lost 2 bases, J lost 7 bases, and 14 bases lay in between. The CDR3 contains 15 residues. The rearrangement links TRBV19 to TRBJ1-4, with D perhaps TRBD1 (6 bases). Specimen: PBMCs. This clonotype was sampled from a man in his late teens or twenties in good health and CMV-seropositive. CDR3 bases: TGTGCCAGTAGTATACAGGGGTCTCCACGTGAAAAACTGTTTTTT. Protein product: CASSIQGSPREKLFF.